Each of the 17 T cell receptor beta chains below was sequenced from the same sample in a study of T cell repertoires in cytomegalovirus infection. Each CDR3 protein is one row after TCRdb ran MiXCR on the reads. Of roughly 200,000 distinct CDR3 sequences in the sample, 35% to 45% were seen once. Their antigens remain unidentified. The specimen comprised CD8+ T cells from cultured PBMCs, sampled from culture after CMV antigen stimulation. The receptor source for this set is a human donor in good health (CMV status not recorded). Some clones in this sample may be carry-over from other donors' samples.

This clonotype was seen more than once but under ten times. V gene TRBV27 combines with J gene TRBJ2-7, with TRBD1 identical over 8 bases. Unmatched junction bases numbered 3, after V lost 8 bases and J lost 3 bases. The CDR3 loop spans 12 amino acids. CDR1 and CDR2 (germline): MNHEY, SMNVEV (reference sequence). DNA of the CDR3: TGTGCCAGCCGGACAGGGATCTACGAGCAGTACTTC. It is translated as CASRTGIYEQYF.

V gene TRBV6-2 or TRBV6-3 combines with J gene TRBJ2-3; D is perhaps TRBD1 or TRBD2 (6 bases each). V gave up 6 bases and J gave up 4 bases, with 14 bases separating them. This CDR3 region has 14 residues. Per germline, CDR1 MNHEY and CDR2 SVGEGT. The CDR3 bases are TGTGCCAGCAGCCCCCCGGGGGCCGCAGATACGCAGTATTTT. This translates into CASSPPGAADTQYF.

V is TRBV10-3 and J is TRBJ1-1; D remains unclear. This CDR3 is 14 amino acids long. The germline V and J ends were trimmed by 0 bases and 1 base, with 6 bases remaining between them. Germline V CDR1 and CDR2: ENHRY, SYGVKD. CDR3 residues: CAISESDGNTEAFF. The CDR3 nucleotides read TGTGCCATCAGTGAGTCAGACGGGAACACTGAAGCTTTCTTT.

A few counts support this clonotype. V usage is TRBV18 and J usage is TRBJ1-1; 8 positions match TRBD1. The germline CDR1 and CDR2 sequences are KGHSH and LQKENI. CDR3 length equals 14 residues. J lost 7 bases, V lost 11 bases, and 15 bases had no gene match. This CDR3 is CAGAEDRDHREAFF. CDR3 in DNA: TGTGCCGGAGCCGAGGACAGGGACCACCGTGAAGCTTTCTTT.

The rearrangement uses TRBV11-2 and TRBJ1-1; 7 bases align to TRBD1. V lost 6 bases to trimming and J lost 4 bases; unmatched junction nucleotides: 14. This CDR3 has 16 residues. Germline V gene lookup returns CDR1 SGHAT and CDR2 FQNNGV. DNA of the CDR3: TGTGCCAGCAGTGAAGGGGGCGGTTTTGAGGGCACTGAAGCTTTCTTT. It translates to CASSEGGGFEGTEAFF.

The chain carries TRBV27 and TRBJ2-3; TRBD2 agrees at 8 bases. Germline V gene lookup returns CDR1 MNHEY and CDR2 SMNVEV (reference sequence). The CDR3 has 15 amino acids. V lost 5 bases to trimming and J lost 6 bases; unmatched junction nucleotides: 10. The CDR3 nucleotides read TGTGCCAGCAGTACTAGGGGGACTAGGACTGATACGCAGTATTTT. It is translated as CASSTRGTRTDTQYF.

This clonotype was found a few times. J is TRBJ2-5 and V is TRBV7-6; D unresolved. CDR1 and CDR2 (germline): SGHVS, FNYEAQ. The CDR3 has 13 residues. V was trimmed by 4 bases and J by 5 bases, leaving 11 bases between them. CDR3 sequence (DNA): TGTGCCAGCAGCTACGGTCCTCAGGAGACCCAGTACTTC. It encodes CASSYGPQETQYF.

The chain has TRBV7-9 and TRBJ1-3; the D is unclear. From germline, CDR1 is SEHNR and CDR2 FQNEAQ (reference sequence). The CDR3 contains 16 residues. Between the trimmed V and J ends, which lost 6 bases and 2 bases, there was a span of 17 bases. CDR3 nucleotide sequence: TGTGCCAGCAGTCAGGTCAGAACTACCACTGGAAACACCATATATTTT. Its translation: CASSQVRTTTGNTIYF.

About this clonotype itself: Its ends do not fully match the called genes, so a read error is possible. The chain couples TRBV11-2 to TRBJ2-7; D might be TRBD2 (5 bases). The CDR3 runs 16 residues. Germline CDR1 SGHAT, CDR2 FQNNGV. CDR3 amino acids: CAGSLDGERGSYEQYF. The DNA for the CDR3 is TGTGCCGGCAGCTTAGATGGGGAACGGGGATCCTACGAGCAGTACTTC.

The chain joins TRBV10-3 to TRBJ2-3; weak D call: TRBD2 (6 bases). V gave up 8 bases and J gave up 2 bases, with 8 bases separating them. This CDR3 comprises 12 residues. From germline, CDR1 is ENHRY and CDR2 SYGVKD. The CDR3 sequence: CAIGRDTDTQYF. The CDR3 coding sequence is TGTGCCATCGGGCGGGACACAGATACGCAGTATTTT.

This clonotype was observed many times. This chain uses TRBV7-9 with TRBJ2-1; tentative D call: TRBD2 (5 bases). V was clipped by 5 bases and J by 2 bases, with 13 bases between them. CDR3 length equals 15 residues. From germline, CDR1 is SEHNR and CDR2 FQNEAQ (reference sequence). The CDR3, as DNA: TGTGCCAGCAGCCCCGCGAGGGCGGCCTACAATGAGCAGTTCTTC. Protein: CASSPARAAYNEQFF.

The chain is built from TRBV7-2 and TRBJ1-3, with 7 bases lining up with TRBD1. The V segment lost 5 bases and the J segment 3 bases; nucleotides outside the gene matches: 4. Per germline, CDR1 SGHTA and CDR2 FQGNSA. The CDR3 spans 14 residues. The CDR3 sequence is CASSNTGVGNTIYF. The CDR3 DNA follows: TGTGCCAGCAGCAATACAGGGGTTGGAAACACCATATATTTT.

This clonotype was recorded a few times. This chain joins TRBV7-2 and TRBJ2-1; D gene unclear. The ends were cut back, 1 base at V and 7 bases at J, with 5 bases in the middle. The germline CDR1 and CDR2 sequences are SGHTA and FQGNSA. The CDR3 runs to 12 residues. The CDR3 here is CASSLVENEQFF. The CDR3 bases are TGTGCCAGCAGCTTAGTAGAAAATGAGCAGTTCTTC.

The genes are TRBV14 and TRBJ2-1; D remains unclear. CDR1 and CDR2 from the germline V gene are SGHDN and FVKESK. The CDR3 consists of 19 residues. V was trimmed by 0 bases and J by 0 bases, leaving 18 bases between them. The CDR3 nucleotides read TGTGCCAGCAGCCAAGATAGGTTTGGGCGGATGAGCTCCTACAATGAGCAGTTCTTC. It codes for CASSQDRFGRMSSYNEQFF.

This clonotype was seen more than once but under ten times. The J gene is TRBJ2-1, the V gene TRBV12-3 or TRBV12-4; weak D call: TRBD1 (6 bases). This CDR3 is built from 13 residues. Deletions cut 5 bases from V and 6 bases from J, with 11 bases between. The DNA of the CDR3 is TGTGCCAGCAGTGCGGACAGAGTCAATGAGCAGTTCTTC. Encoded protein: CASSADRVNEQFF.

This clonotype was found many times. The chain couples TRBV4-1 to TRBJ2-5; D remains ambiguous. Germline V gives CDR1 MGHRA, CDR2 YSYEKL. V was trimmed by 2 bases and J by 2 bases, leaving 3 bases between them. The CDR3 runs to 12 residues. CDR3 loop: CASSQRQETQYF. CDR3 nucleotide sequence: TGCGCCAGCAGCCAACGTCAAGAGACCCAGTACTTC.

The chain couples TRBV27 to TRBJ2-2; TRBD2 is a possible D gene (5 bases). CDR3 size: 13 residues. V shed 5 bases and J shed 6 bases, with 10 bases lying between them. Germline CDR1 is MNHEY and CDR2 is SMNVEV (reference sequence). This CDR3 reads CASSPDSAGELFF. CDR3 nucleotide sequence: TGTGCCAGCAGTCCGGACTCTGCCGGGGAGCTGTTTTTT.